This paragraph covers one TCR beta chain sequence. There are 15 residues in the CDR3. The germline V gene encodes CDR1 MNHEY and CDR2 SVGAGI. With 7 bases clipped from V and 4 bases from J, the junction kept 10 bases outside the gene matches. This sample is drawn from a study of blood T cell repertoires in COVID-19. Here immunoSEQ multiplex PCR was the method, and the copy in TCRdb shows in-frame clones only, minus some. This repertoire shows 95,000 to 150,000 clones, 86% found once; its top ten account for about 4.5%. This clonotype was obtained from a man in his forties with acute or convalescent COVID-19. The V gene is TRBV6-5, the J gene TRBJ1-5; TRBD1 matches 7 bases. Sequencing was done on a sample of peripheral blood. CDR3 coding DNA: TGTGCCAGCAAATTAAACGGACAGGATAATCAGCCCCAGCATTTT. Its translation is CASKLNGQDNQPQHF.